The entry below describes one TCR beta chain. No cognate antigen has been identified for it. Per-nucleotide qualities are absent, and no much larger clonotype sits a single base away. The donors belonged to the validation cohort of about 110 subjects, which was separate from the approximately 700-subject first cohort. The method was the immunoSEQ multiplex PCR assay. Per the original workflow: A statistical classification framework was developed to diagnose cytomegalovirus status using the catalog of TCR beta chain sequences. In TCRdb, the immuneACCESS table is reduced to in-frame sequences with V and J assigned. These tables do not hold every clone; where another copy was compared, an unresolved V gene accounts for under half, and the others remain unexplained. V and J calls and clone size follow that table, whereas D and trimming were derived from the DNA. Here the sample has over 250,000 clones; roughly nine tenths occur a single time. Jointly, the top ten make up 1% to 1.5% of the sample.

This specimen comes from a study of cytomegalovirus exposure and HLA in healthy donors (dated by TCRdb to about 2017). Regarding the complete study: According to a later analysis, the approximately 120 validation repertoires were produced on the same platform as the roughly 600 repertoires of the first cohort. The study aimed to test whether signatures of past pathogen exposure could be identified by cataloging public T cell receptors. Along with the approximately 650-subject first cohort, a separate validation cohort of some 130 different subjects was used. High-throughput TCR immunosequencing, statistical association of individual TCRs with disease status, and machine learning were combined to predict cytomegalovirus infection status. Broad study findings and their caveats: The authors suggested that the approach could potentially be generalized to other disease states and immunological phenotypes. Of the cluster scores, approximately 94% were above 0 in a later analysis, which found that TCRs clustered in the first cohort also tended to co-occur in the roughly 130 validation repertoires. Most TCR sequences were seen in very few donors, while some public TCRs were found in many individuals. In both the original and validation cohorts, the classifier was reported to diagnose cytomegalovirus status with high specificity and sensitivity. The validation cohort had no HLA typing available for a later analysis, so co-occurrence within that cohort was assessed over all 130 or so repertoires. Three of the identified cytomegalovirus-associated TCR beta chains were confirmed in vitro to be specific for cytomegalovirus antigens. The study gave a list of about 160 TCR beta chains associated with cytomegalovirus.

CDR1 and CDR2 are read off the germline V gene (reference sequence) as MNHEY and SMNVEV. V and J lose 4 bases and 6 bases, and a span of 12 bases separates them. Including the terminal cysteine and phenylalanine, the CDR3 comprises 14 residues. Just CDR3 DNA is preserved here, 42 bases in frame from base 1. The sequenced material came from PBMCs. The receptor was isolated from a young woman in good health and CMV-seropositive. Recombination joined TRBV27 with TRBJ2-2; matching of 6 bases hints at TRBD2 as the D gene. The DNA sequence is TGTGCCAGCAGTTCGGGGGAGCGGTCCGGGGAGCTGTTTTTT. This translates into CASSSGERSGELFF.